This is a list of T cell receptor beta chains from one sample in a study of T cells in Graves' hyperthyroidism and ophthalmopathy. Using its own MiXCR run on the multiplex PCR reads, TCRdb lists one record per CDR3 protein. The sample yields around 340,000 distinct CDR3 sequences, approximately 15% seen once. The specimen sequenced was blood. The receptors here all came from a young woman with Graves' hyperthyroidism. Both conserved end residues are part of each CDR3. D genes are given only for firm matches. Only part of the rows carry a size: once, few, many, or a class if the clone is expanded.

>NA|NA|TRBV9|TRBJ1-6
CASSVVGPPLHF
TGTGCCAGCAGCGTAGTTGGTCCACCCCTCCACTTT
>TRBD2|many|TRBV11-2|TRBJ2-3
CASSLNSGSRSDTQYF
TGTGCCAGCAGCCTGAATAGCGGGAGCAGGTCAGATACGCAGTATTTT
>TRBD2|many|TRBV7-2|TRBJ2-3
CASSSGLAGGPWDTQYF
TGTGCCAGCAGCTCGGGACTAGCGGGAGGTCCATGGGATACGCAGTATTTT
>TRBD2|NA|TRBV7-6|TRBJ2-2
CASSSGLAGDTGELFF
TGTGCCAGCAGCTCGGGACTAGCGGGAGATACCGGGGAGCTGTTTTTT
>NA|few|TRBV15|TRBJ2-2
CATSNAYRSLSGELFF
TGTGCCACCAGCAACGCCTATCGTTCTTTGTCCGGGGAGCTGTTTTTT
>NA|NA|TRBV9|TRBJ2-2
CASSPEGAATGELFF
TGTGCCAGCAGCCCAGAGGGAGCGGCAACCGGGGAGCTGTTTTTT
>NA|NA|TRBV20-1|TRBJ2-3
CSARPQITDTQYF
TGCAGTGCTAGGCCCCAGATCACAGATACGCAGTATTTT
>NA|many|TRBV12-3/TRBV12-4|TRBJ2-5
CASLKESQETQYF
TGTGCCAGCCTCAAAGAGTCCCAAGAGACCCAGTACTTC
>NA|NA|TRBV11-2|TRBJ2-3
CASTKGSYTQYF
TGTGCCAGCACAAAGGGGTCTTATACGCAGTATTTT
>TRBD2|NA|TRBV7-2|TRBJ2-7
CASSLEWGSSGRAGYEQYF
TGTGCCAGCAGCTTAGAGTGGGGGAGTAGCGGGAGGGCCGGCTACGAGCAGTACTTC
>NA|many|TRBV28|TRBJ1-2
CASCDENYGYTF
TGTGCCAGCTGCGACGAAAACTATGGCTACACCTTC
>TRBD2|many|TRBV28|TRBJ2-3
CASSPHSGSAQYF
TGTGCCAGCAGCCCCCATAGCGGGAGTGCGCAGTATTTT
>TRBD1|few|TRBV11-1|TRBJ2-5
CASRPGTATRETQYF
TGTGCCAGCAGGCCCGGGACAGCGACAAGGGAGACCCAGTACTTC
>TRBD1|few|TRBV18|TRBJ1-2
CASSRDELRDREINGYTF
TGTGCCAGCTCACGAGATGAACTCCGGGACAGGGAAATTAATGGCTACACCTTC
>NA|NA|TRBV9|TRBJ2-3
CASGVSADTQYF
TGTGCCAGCGGGGTTAGCGCAGATACGCAGTATTTT
>NA|many|TRBV7-2|TRBJ1-1
CASSWAIGGNTEAFF
TGTGCCAGCAGCTGGGCAATAGGGGGAAACACTGAAGCTTTCTTT
>NA|many|TRBV28|TRBJ2-1
CATSTSYNEQFF
TGTGCCACGAGTACCTCCTACAATGAGCAGTTCTTC
>TRBD1|few|TRBV7-8|TRBJ2-6
CASSVQGTGANVLTF
TGTGCCAGCAGCGTACAGGGGACCGGGGCCAACGTCCTGACTTTC
>TRBD1|NA|TRBV11-2|TRBJ1-1
CASSTTPGQENTEAFF
TGTGCCAGCAGCACGACCCCGGGACAGGAGAACACTGAAGCTTTCTTT
>NA|NA|TRBV20-1|TRBJ2-1
CSAENIGGPYYNEQFF
TGCAGTGCAGAAAACATTGGAGGGCCTTACTACAATGAGCAGTTCTTC
>NA|NA|TRBV20-1|TRBJ1-4
CSARDKRTEGEKLFF
TGCAGTGCTAGAGATAAGCGTACCGAGGGGGAAAAACTGTTTTTT
>NA|many|TRBV28|TRBJ1-2
CASSFPGVTGYTF
TGTGCCAGCAGTTTCCCGGGGGTCACAGGCTACACCTTC
>NA|many|TRBV3-1|TRBJ2-1
CASSPRVQGGHNEQFF
TGTGCCAGCAGCCCCAGGGTGCAGGGGGGACACAATGAGCAGTTCTTC
>NA|NA|TRBV12-3/TRBV12-4|TRBJ2-1
CASSWGRQFF
TGTGCCAGCAGTTGGGGACGGCAGTTCTTC